The source of this T cell receptor beta chain is a study of response to subunit inactivated influenza vaccine. Via MiXCR, TCRdb re-called the RT-PCR reads, giving one row per CDR3 protein. This sample yields some 570,000 distinct CDR3 sequences, of which over 9% are seen a single time; 11% belongs to the top ten. The V end lost 0 bases, the J end lost 0 bases, and 13 bases lay between the germline ends. Per the germline V gene, CDR1 is LNHNV and CDR2 is YYDKDF (reference sequence). The CDR3 runs 17 residues. This clonotype was seen a handful of times. This sample was also put to use in a study of T cells expressing NK-cell markers. Turning to that study: Researchers built TCR beta cDNA using 5'RACE template switching with UMIs. It was from sorted CD3+CD56+NKG2C+, CD3+CD56+NKG2C- and CD3+CD56-NKG2C+ T cells that TCR beta repertoires came. Dominant NKG2C+ clonotypes accounted for 1.0-7.0% of CD8+ T cells in over 5 donors. Among several donors, these clonotypes also ranked first in the CD3+CD56-NKG2C+ fraction. Whether the expanded NKG2C+ T cell clones recognized HCMV remained unclear.

The chain is built from TRBV15 and TRBJ2-3; D is uncertain. This receptor was identified in a man aged 45-60 years who received an inactivated influenza vaccine. The sample here was PBMCs from blood, taken on the day of vaccination. The CDR3 region is CATSRESRLSSTDTQYF. The CDR3 DNA reads as TGTGCCACCAGCAGAGAAAGTCGACTCTCTAGCACAGATACGCAGTATTTT. Supplemented by reference TRBV15 and TRBJ2-3, the full variable domain reads DAMVIQNPRYQVTQFGKPVTLSCSQTLNHNVMYWYQQKSSQAPKLLFHYYDKDFNNEADTPDNFQSRRPNTSFCFLDIRSPGLGDTAMYLCATSRESRLSSTDTQYFGPGTRLTVL.